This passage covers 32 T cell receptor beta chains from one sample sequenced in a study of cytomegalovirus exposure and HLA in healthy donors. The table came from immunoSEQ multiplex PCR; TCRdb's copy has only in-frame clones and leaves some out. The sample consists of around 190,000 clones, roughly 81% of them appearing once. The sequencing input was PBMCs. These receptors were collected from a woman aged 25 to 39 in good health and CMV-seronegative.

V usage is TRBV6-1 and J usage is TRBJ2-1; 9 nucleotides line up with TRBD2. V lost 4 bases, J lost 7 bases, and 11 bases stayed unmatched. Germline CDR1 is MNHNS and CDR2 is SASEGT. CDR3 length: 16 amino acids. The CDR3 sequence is CASSGGLAGESNEQFF. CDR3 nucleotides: TGTGCCAGCAGTGGAGGTTTAGCGGGAGAGAGTAATGAGCAGTTCTTC.

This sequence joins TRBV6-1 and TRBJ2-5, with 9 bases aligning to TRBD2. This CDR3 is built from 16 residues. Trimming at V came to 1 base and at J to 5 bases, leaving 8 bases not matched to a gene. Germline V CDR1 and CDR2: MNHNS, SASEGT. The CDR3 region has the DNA TGTGCCAGCAGTGAAGGTGGCGGGGGGGCCTGGGAGACCCAGTACTTC. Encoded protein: CASSEGGGGAWETQYF.

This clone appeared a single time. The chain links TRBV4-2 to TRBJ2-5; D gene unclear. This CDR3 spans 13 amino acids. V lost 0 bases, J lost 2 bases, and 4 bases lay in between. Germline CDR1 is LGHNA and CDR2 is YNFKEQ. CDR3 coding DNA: TGTGCCAGCAGCCAAGACCAGCAAGAGACCCAGTACTTC. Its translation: CASSQDQQETQYF.

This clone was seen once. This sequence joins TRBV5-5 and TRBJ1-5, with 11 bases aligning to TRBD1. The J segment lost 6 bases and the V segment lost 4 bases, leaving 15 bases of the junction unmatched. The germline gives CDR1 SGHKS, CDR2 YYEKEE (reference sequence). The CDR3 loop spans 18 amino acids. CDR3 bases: TGTGCCAGCAGCCTATTACAACCATGGACAGGGGGCACTCAGCCCCAGCATTTT. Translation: CASSLLQPWTGGTQPQHF. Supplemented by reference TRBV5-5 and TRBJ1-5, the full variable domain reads DAGVTQSPTHLIKTRGQQVTLRCSPISGHKSVSWYQQVLGQGPQFIFQYYEKEERGRGNFPDRFSARQFPNYSSELNVNALLLGDSALYLCASSLLQPWTGGTQPQHFGDGTRLSIL.

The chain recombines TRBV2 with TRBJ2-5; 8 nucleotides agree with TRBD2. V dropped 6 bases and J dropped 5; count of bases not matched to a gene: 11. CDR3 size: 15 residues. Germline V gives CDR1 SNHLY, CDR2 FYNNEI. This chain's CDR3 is CASRPGLVSRETQYF. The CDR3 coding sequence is TGTGCCAGCAGGCCGGGACTAGTTTCTCGGGAGACCCAGTACTTC.

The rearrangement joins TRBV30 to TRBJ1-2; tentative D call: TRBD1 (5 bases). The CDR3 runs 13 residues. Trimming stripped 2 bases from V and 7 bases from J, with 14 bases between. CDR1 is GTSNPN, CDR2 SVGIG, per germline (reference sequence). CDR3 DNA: TGTGCCTGGAGTAAACGGGGGAGAGGTGGCTACACCTTC. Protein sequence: CAWSKRGRGGYTF.

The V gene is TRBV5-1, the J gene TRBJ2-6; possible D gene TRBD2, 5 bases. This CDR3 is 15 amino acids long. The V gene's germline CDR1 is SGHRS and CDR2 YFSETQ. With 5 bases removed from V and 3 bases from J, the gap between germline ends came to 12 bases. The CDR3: CASSTEGNGANVLTF. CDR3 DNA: TGCGCCAGCAGTACAGAGGGAAATGGGGCCAACGTCCTGACTTTC. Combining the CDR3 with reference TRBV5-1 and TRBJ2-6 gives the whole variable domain KAGVTQTPRYLIKTRGQQVTLSCSPISGHRSVSWYQQTPGQGLQFLFEYFSETQRNKGNFPGRFSGRQFSNSRSEMNVSTLELGDSALYLCASSTEGNGANVLTFGAGSRLTVL.

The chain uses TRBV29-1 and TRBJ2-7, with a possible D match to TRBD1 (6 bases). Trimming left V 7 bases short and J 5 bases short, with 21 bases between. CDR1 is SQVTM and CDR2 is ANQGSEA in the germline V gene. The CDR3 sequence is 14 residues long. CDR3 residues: CSARLGAVTNEQYF. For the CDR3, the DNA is TGCAGCGCCCGGTTGGGGGCAGTAACAAACGAGCAGTACTTC.

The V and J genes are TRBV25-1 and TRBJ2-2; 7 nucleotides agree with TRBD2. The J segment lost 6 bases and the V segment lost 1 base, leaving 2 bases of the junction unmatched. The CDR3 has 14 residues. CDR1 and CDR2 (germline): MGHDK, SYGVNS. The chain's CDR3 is CASSEFAGAGELFF. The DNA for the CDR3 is TGTGCCAGCAGTGAATTCGCGGGGGCCGGGGAGCTGTTTTTT.

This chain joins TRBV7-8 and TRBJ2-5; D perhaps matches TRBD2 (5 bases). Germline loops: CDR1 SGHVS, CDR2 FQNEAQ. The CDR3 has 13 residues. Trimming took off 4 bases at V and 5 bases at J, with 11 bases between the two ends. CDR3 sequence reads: CASSSTRRETQYF. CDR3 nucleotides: TGTGCCAGCAGCTCCACTAGACGGGAGACCCAGTACTTC.

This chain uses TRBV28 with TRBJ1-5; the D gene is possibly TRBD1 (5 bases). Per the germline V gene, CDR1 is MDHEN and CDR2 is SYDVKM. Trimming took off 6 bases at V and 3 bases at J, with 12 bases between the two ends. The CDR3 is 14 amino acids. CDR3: CASSTGFHNQPQHF. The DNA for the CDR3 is TGTGCCAGCAGCACAGGATTCCACAATCAGCCCCAGCATTTT.

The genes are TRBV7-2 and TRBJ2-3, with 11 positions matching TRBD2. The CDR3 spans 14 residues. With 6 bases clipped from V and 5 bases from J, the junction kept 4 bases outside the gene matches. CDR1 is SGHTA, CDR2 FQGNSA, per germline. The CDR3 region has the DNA TGTGCCAGCAGACAAGGACTAGCGGGAGATACGCAGTATTTT. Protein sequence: CASRQGLAGDTQYF.

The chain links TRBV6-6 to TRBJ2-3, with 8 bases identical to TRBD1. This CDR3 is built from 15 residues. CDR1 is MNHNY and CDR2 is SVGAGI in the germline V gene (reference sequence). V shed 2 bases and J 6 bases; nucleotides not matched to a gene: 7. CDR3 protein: CASSYTGTGGDTQYF. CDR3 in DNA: TGTGCCAGCAGTTACACCGGGACAGGCGGGGATACGCAGTATTTT.

CDR3 in amino acids: CAIRTAYNEQFF. The CDR3 DNA sequence: TGTGCCATACGGACAGCTTACAATGAGCAGTTCTTC. The chain joins TRBV6-5 to TRBJ2-1; a possible D gene is TRBD1 (6 bases). The V end was cut by 10 bases, the J end by 4 bases, with 11 bases between. From germline, CDR1 is MNHEY and CDR2 SVGAGI. The CDR3 spans 12 residues.

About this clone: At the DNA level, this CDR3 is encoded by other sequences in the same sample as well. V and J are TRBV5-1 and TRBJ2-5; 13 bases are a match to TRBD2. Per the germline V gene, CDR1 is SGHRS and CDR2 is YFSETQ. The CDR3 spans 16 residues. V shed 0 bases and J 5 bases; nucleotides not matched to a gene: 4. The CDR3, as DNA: TGCGCCAGCAGCTTGGGACTAGCGGGAGGTCTCGAGACCCAGTACTTC. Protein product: CASSLGLAGGLETQYF.

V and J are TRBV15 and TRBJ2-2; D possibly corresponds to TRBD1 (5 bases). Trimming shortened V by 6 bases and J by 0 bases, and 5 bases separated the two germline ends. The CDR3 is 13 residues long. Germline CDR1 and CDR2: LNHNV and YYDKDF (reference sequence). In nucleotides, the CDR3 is TGTGCCACCAGGGGGCCGAACACCGGGGAGCTGTTTTTT. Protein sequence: CATRGPNTGELFF.

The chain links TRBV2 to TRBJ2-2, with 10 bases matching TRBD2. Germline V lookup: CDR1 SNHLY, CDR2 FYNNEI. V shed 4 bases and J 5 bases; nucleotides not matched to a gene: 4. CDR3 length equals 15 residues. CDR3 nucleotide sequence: TGTGCCAGCAGTGTACTAGCGGGGACGACCGGGGAGCTGTTTTTT. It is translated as CASSVLAGTTGELFF.

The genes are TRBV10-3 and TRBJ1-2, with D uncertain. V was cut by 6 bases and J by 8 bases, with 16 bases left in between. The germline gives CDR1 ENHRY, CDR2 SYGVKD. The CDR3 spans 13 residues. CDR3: CAIRQVGPSGYTF. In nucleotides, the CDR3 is TGTGCCATCAGGCAGGTTGGCCCCAGCGGCTACACCTTC.

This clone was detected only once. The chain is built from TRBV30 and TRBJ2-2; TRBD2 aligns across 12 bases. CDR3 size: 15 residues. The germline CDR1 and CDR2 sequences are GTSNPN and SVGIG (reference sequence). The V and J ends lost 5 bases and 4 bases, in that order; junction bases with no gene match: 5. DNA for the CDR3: TGTGCCTGGCGGACTAGCGGGGCCTCCACCGGGGAGCTGTTTTTT. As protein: CAWRTSGASTGELFF.

CDR3 loop: CSVGGLAGWADTQYF. In DNA form, the CDR3 reads TGCAGCGTTGGTGGGCTAGCGGGATGGGCAGATACGCAGTATTTT. This sequence joins TRBV29-1 and TRBJ2-3, with 9 bases fitting TRBD2. V was pared by 4 bases and J by 4 bases, with 9 bases of the junction left unmatched. The CDR3 runs to 15 residues. From germline, CDR1 is SQVTM and CDR2 ANQGSEA.

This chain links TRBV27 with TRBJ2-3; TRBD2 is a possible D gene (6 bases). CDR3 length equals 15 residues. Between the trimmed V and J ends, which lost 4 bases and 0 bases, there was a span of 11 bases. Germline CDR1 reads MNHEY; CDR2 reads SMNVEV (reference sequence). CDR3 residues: CASSSVADSTDTQYF. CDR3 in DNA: TGTGCCAGCAGTTCCGTAGCGGATAGCACAGATACGCAGTATTTT.

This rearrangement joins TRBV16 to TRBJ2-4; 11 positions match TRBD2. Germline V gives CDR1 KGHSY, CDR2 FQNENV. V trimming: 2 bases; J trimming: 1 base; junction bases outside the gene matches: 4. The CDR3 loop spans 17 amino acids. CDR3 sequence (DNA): TGTGCCAGCAGCCAACTTAGCGGGAGGGCCGCCAAAAACATTCAGTACTTC. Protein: CASSQLSGRAAKNIQYF.

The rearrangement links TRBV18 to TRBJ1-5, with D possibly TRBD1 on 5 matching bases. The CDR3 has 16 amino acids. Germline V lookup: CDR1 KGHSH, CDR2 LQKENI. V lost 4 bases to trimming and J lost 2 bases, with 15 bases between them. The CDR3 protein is CASSRIGTGGNQPQHF. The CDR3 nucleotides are TGTGCCAGCTCACGGATCGGGACGGGGGGCAATCAGCCCCAGCATTTT.

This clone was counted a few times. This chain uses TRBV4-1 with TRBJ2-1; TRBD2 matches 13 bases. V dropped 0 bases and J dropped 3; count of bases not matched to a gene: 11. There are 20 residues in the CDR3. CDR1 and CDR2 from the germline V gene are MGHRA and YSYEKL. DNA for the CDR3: TGCGCCAGCAGCCAAGATTTGACTAGCGGGAGGAGACGGCGCTACAATGAGCAGTTCTTC. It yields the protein CASSQDLTSGRRRRYNEQFF.

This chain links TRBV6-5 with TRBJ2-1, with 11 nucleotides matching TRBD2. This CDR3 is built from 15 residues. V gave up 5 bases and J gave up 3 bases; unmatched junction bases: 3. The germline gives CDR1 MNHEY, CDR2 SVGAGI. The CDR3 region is CASSAGTSGYNEQFF. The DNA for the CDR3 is TGTGCCAGCAGTGCCGGGACTAGCGGCTACAATGAGCAGTTCTTC.

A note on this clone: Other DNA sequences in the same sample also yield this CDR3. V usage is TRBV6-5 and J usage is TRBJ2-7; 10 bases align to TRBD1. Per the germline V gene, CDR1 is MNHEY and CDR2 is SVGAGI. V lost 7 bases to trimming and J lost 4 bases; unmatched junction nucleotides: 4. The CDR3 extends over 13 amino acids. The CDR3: CASTDRGRYEQYF. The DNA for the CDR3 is TGTGCCAGCACCGACAGGGGGCGGTACGAGCAGTACTTC.

The CDR3 protein is CASSDRREETQYF. The CDR3, as DNA: TGCGCCAGCAGTGACCGGAGGGAAGAGACCCAGTACTTC. The chain links TRBV10-2 to TRBJ2-5, with D maybe TRBD2 (6 bases). V was shortened by 3 bases and J by 3 bases, with 8 bases between the two germline ends. The CDR3 runs 13 residues. CDR1 is WSHSY and CDR2 is SAAADI in the germline V gene.

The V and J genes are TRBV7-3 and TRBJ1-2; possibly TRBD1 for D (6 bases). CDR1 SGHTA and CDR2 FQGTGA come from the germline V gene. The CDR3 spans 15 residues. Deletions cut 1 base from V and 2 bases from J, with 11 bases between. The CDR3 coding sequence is TGTGCCAGCAGCTTAAGGGCAGGGGCCAACTATGGCTACACCTTC. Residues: CASSLRAGANYGYTF.

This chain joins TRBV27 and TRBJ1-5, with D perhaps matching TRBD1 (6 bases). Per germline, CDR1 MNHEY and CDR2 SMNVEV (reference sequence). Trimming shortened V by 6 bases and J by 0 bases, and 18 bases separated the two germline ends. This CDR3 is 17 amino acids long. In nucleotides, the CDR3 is TGTGCCAGCAGCTTGTTCGGACAGCGGACTAGCAATCAGCCCCAGCATTTT. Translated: CASSLFGQRTSNQPQHF.

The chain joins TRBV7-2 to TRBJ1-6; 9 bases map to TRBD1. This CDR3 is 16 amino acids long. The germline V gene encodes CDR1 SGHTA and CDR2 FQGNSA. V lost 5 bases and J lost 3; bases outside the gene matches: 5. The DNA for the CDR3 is TGTGCCAGCAGCCAACAGGGGGCGGGCTATAATTCACCCCTCCACTTT. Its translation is CASSQQGAGYNSPLHF. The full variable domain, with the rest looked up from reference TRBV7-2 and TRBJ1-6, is GAGVSQSPSNKVTEKGKDVELRCDPISGHTALYWYRQSLGQGLEFLIYFQGNSAPDKSGLPSDRFSAERTGGSVSTLTIQRTQQEDSAVYLCASSQQGAGYNSPLHFGNGTRLTVT.

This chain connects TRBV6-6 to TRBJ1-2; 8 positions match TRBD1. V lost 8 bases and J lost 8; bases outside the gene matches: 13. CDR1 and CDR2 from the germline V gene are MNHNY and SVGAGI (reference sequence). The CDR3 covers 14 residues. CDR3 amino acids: CASQTGDGRLGYTF. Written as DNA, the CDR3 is TGTGCCAGCCAGACAGGGGATGGGAGGTTGGGCTACACCTTC.

The chain's CDR3 is CAWSPGEAFF. DNA for the CDR3: TGTGCCTGGAGTCCCGGGGAAGCTTTCTTT. The rearrangement uses TRBV30 and TRBJ1-1; no reliable D call. Between the trimmed V and J ends, which lost 2 bases and 8 bases, there was a span of 6 bases. Germline V gives CDR1 GTSNPN, CDR2 SVGIG (reference sequence). The CDR3 sequence is 10 residues long.